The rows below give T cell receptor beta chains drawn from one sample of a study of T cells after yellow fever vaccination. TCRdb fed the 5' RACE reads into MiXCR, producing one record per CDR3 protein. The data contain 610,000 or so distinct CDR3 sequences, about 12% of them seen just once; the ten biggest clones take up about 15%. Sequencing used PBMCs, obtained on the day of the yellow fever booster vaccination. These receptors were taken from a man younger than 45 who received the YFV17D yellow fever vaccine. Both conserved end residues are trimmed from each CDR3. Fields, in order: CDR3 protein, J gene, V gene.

ASSFFSGSPLH TRBJ1-6 TRBV7-2
AISVGGIEADTQY TRBJ2-3 TRBV10-3
ASSQQRGFEAF TRBJ1-1 TRBV4-3
SVAGGPLYEQY TRBJ2-7 TRBV29-1
ASRPSGPNTGELF TRBJ2-2 TRBV5-1
ASSLASGRNNEQF TRBJ2-1 TRBV5-1
ASRTGQGATDTQY TRBJ2-3 TRBV28
ASSQPGQNFGYT TRBJ1-2 TRBV3-1
SVADGSYEQY TRBJ2-7 TRBV29-1
SAKRPYELQPQH TRBJ1-5 TRBV20-1
ATSGRGLDTQY TRBJ2-3 TRBV24-1
ASSYSSGRLDTGELF TRBJ2-2 TRBV6-2/TRBV6-3
ASSAGFVSGEKTQY TRBJ2-5 TRBV5-1
ASSAGGLGPYEQY TRBJ2-7 TRBV9
ASTLSVGAAYNEQF TRBJ2-1 TRBV7-7
ASSYLRGPDSGEQY TRBJ2-7 TRBV11-1
ASSPFTGVRNAGANVLT TRBJ2-6 TRBV5-1
ASSLSTKRRETQY TRBJ2-5 TRBV12-3/TRBV12-4
ASSYIRAGELF TRBJ2-2 TRBV6-6
SVVSFQSGKTDTQY TRBJ2-3 TRBV29-1
ASTVSGQGIGSPLH TRBJ1-6 TRBV6-4
ASTTPSGTSGRSGELF TRBJ2-2 TRBV6-1
ASSEMGVSANTGELF TRBJ2-2 TRBV25-1
ASSLYRTNTGELF TRBJ2-2 TRBV27
ASSVPRGSYSNEQF TRBJ2-1 TRBV2
ASSLAGTSSTF TRBJ2-1 TRBV7-2
ASSLAGAVNTEAF TRBJ1-1 TRBV5-1
ASSLTGGSYEQF TRBJ2-1 TRBV7-2
ASRGSYEQF TRBJ2-1 TRBV4-2
AGGDRDEKLF TRBJ1-4 TRBV7-9
ASSLEIRPPAF TRBJ1-1 TRBV7-2